Each of the 10 T cell receptor beta chains below was sequenced from the same sample in a study of blood T cell repertoires in COVID-19. Method: immunoSEQ multiplex PCR; TCRdb's copy keeps in-frame clones and lacks some. This sample yields 88,000 or so clones, of which 65% to 90% are seen a single time; about 7.2% belongs to the top ten. The sample comprised peripheral blood. All receptors derive from a man aged 55 to 70 with acute or convalescent COVID-19.

The rearrangement joins TRBV4-2 to TRBJ2-2, with TRBD1 matching over 8 bases. The CDR3 is made up of 14 amino acids. Germline CDR1 LGHNA, CDR2 YNFKEQ. Unmatched junction bases numbered 9, after V lost 8 bases and J lost 7 bases. The CDR3 region is CASSGGTGVGELFF. The CDR3 nucleotides are TGTGCCAGCTCGGGCGGGACAGGAGTCGGGGAGCTGTTTTTT.

This clone has just one count. The rearrangement uses TRBV7-9 and TRBJ1-1, with TRBD1 matching over 10 bases. J lost 3 bases, V lost 1 base, and 5 bases had no gene match. The CDR3 extends over 16 amino acids. CDR1 and CDR2 from the germline V gene are SEHNR and FQNEAQ (reference sequence). CDR3 nucleotides: TGTGCCAGCAGCTTAGTGTTGGGACAGGGGCACACTGAAGCTTTCTTT. Its protein product is CASSLVLGQGHTEAFF.

V and J are TRBV19 and TRBJ2-1, with 7 bases that match TRBD2. Germline CDR1 reads LNHDA; CDR2 reads SQIVND (reference sequence). The CDR3 extends over 17 amino acids. Unmatched junction bases numbered 15, after V lost 4 bases and J lost 6 bases. CDR3 sequence: CASSTSLAARGVNEQFF. In DNA form, the CDR3 reads TGTGCCAGTAGTACGTCCTTAGCGGCTCGGGGGGTCAATGAGCAGTTCTTC.

The rearrangement uses TRBV19 and TRBJ1-4; 8 nucleotides match TRBD1. J gave up 4 bases and V 5 bases, and 6 bases lay outside the gene matches. This CDR3 is 15 amino acids long. Germline CDR1 is LNHDA and CDR2 is SQIVND (reference sequence). The DNA for the CDR3 is TGTGCCAGTAGTTCCCAGGGGGCGCGTAATGAAAAACTGTTTTTT. It encodes CASSSQGARNEKLFF.

V usage is TRBV19 and J usage is TRBJ1-4, with 7 bases matching TRBD1. V lost 5 bases and J lost 5; bases outside the gene matches: 5. CDR1 and CDR2 from the germline V gene are LNHDA and SQIVND (reference sequence). The CDR3 contains 14 residues. Here the CDR3 DNA reads TGTGCCAGTAGTGAGAGACAGGGAAATGAAAAACTGTTTTTT. Its translation: CASSERQGNEKLFF.

The chain carries TRBV10-2 and TRBJ2-5; D is unresolved. Trimming stripped 6 bases from V and 1 base from J, with 12 bases between. The CDR3 is 14 residues long. Germline V gives CDR1 WSHSY, CDR2 SAAADI. DNA of the CDR3: TGCGCCAGCAGGAGAGCCAGCGCCCAAGAGACCCAGTACTTC. It translates to CASRRASAQETQYF.

The genes are TRBV5-5 and TRBJ2-7; 8 nucleotides match TRBD1. Per germline, CDR1 SGHKS and CDR2 YYEKEE (reference sequence). The CDR3 totals 14 residues. V was pared by 5 bases and J by 2 bases, with 6 bases of the junction left unmatched. The chain's CDR3 is CASSFVGQAYEQYF. CDR3 DNA: TGTGCCAGCAGTTTTGTGGGACAGGCCTACGAGCAGTACTTC.

This chain connects TRBV6-6 to TRBJ1-1; no firm D call. V was cut by 5 bases and J by 1 base, with 11 bases left in between. The germline V gene encodes CDR1 MNHNY and CDR2 SVGAGI (reference sequence). CDR3 size: 14 residues. CDR3 nucleotides: TGTGCCAGCAGTCCCAAAAGGAGGAACACTGAAGCTTTCTTT. This gives the protein CASSPKRRNTEAFF.

The V call is TRBV30, the J call TRBJ2-7, with D possibly matching TRBD1 (6 bases). V lost 0 bases and J 0 bases, leaving 12 bases between the germline ends. The germline V gene encodes CDR1 GTSNPN and CDR2 SVGIG (reference sequence). The CDR3 consists of 15 residues. This CDR3 reads CAWSVRGTSSYEQYF. CDR3 sequence (DNA): TGTGCCTGGAGTGTACGTGGGACAAGCTCCTACGAGCAGTACTTC.

The CDR3 coding sequence is TGTGCCACCAGCTCAGGGATCGGATCCTACGAGCAGTACTTC. It encodes CATSSGIGSYEQYF. The chain employs TRBV15 and TRBJ2-7, with TRBD1 as a possible D gene (5 bases). The CDR3 extends over 14 amino acids. V lost 5 bases to trimming and J lost 1 base, with 12 bases between them. Germline CDR1 LNHNV, CDR2 YYDKDF (reference sequence).